A selection of T cell receptor beta chains follows, all from one sample in a study of CD8+ T cells in alopecia areata. Sequenced by immunoSEQ multiplex PCR; TCRdb stores in-frame clones only, minus some. This sample has about 200,000 clones, with 55% to 75% found just once. The sample was CD4+ T cells sorted from blood, taken at week 24, from a patient treated with tofacitinib. The receptors originated from a human donor with alopecia areata. Each CDR3 is given with its conserved first and last residue. A D gene is named only where the DNA matches it firmly. Size values are once, few and many counts, or a class for expanded clones, and some rows have none.

clone_size: NA; d_call: TRBD1; j_call: TRBJ1-1; cdr3_length: 14; v_call: TRBV6-6; cdr3_aa: CASSKDRLNTEAFF; cdr3_nt: TGTGCCAGCAGTAAGGACAGGCTGAACACTGAAGCTTTCTTT
clone_size: NA; d_call: TRBD2; j_call: TRBJ2-7; cdr3_length: 13; v_call: TRBV30; cdr3_aa: CAWSVLAGGEQYF; cdr3_nt: TGTGCCTGGAGTGTACTGGCGGGGGGCGAGCAGTACTTC
clone_size: NA; d_call: NA; j_call: TRBJ2-3; cdr3_length: 13; v_call: TRBV29-1; cdr3_aa: CSVERADTDTQYF; cdr3_nt: TGCAGCGTTGAGCGAGCGGATACAGATACGCAGTATTTT
clone_size: NA; d_call: NA; j_call: TRBJ2-7; cdr3_length: 11; v_call: TRBV5-6; cdr3_aa: CASSFGYEQYF; cdr3_nt: TGTGCCAGCAGCTTCGGCTACGAGCAGTACTTC
clone_size: NA; d_call: TRBD1; j_call: TRBJ1-2; cdr3_length: 14; v_call: TRBV29-1; cdr3_aa: CSVEGPGGGYGYTF; cdr3_nt: TGCAGCGTTGAAGGGCCAGGGGGCGGCTATGGCTACACCTTC
clone_size: NA; d_call: NA; j_call: TRBJ1-1; cdr3_length: 13; v_call: TRBV6-5; cdr3_aa: CASKWAGRTEAFF; cdr3_nt: TGTGCCAGCAAATGGGCAGGGAGAACTGAAGCTTTCTTT
clone_size: NA; d_call: NA; j_call: TRBJ2-3; cdr3_length: 13; v_call: TRBV5-1; cdr3_aa: CASQRGASDTQYF; cdr3_nt: TGCGCCAGCCAGAGGGGGGCCTCAGATACGCAGTATTTT
clone_size: NA; d_call: NA; j_call: TRBJ1-2; cdr3_length: 16; v_call: TRBV6-5; cdr3_aa: CASSYSISGKAYGYTF; cdr3_nt: TGTGCCAGCAGTTACTCAATCAGCGGGAAGGCCTATGGCTACACCTTC
clone_size: few; d_call: TRBD2; j_call: TRBJ2-5; cdr3_length: 17; v_call: TRBV4-3; cdr3_aa: CASSQDFGGRAAETQYF; cdr3_nt: TGCGCCAGCAGCCAAGATTTCGGCGGGAGGGCCGCAGAGACCCAGTACTTC
clone_size: NA; d_call: NA; j_call: TRBJ2-5; cdr3_length: 10; v_call: TRBV5-5; cdr3_aa: CAAGLETQYF; cdr3_nt: TGTGCCGCTGGCCTGGAGACCCAGTACTTC
clone_size: few; d_call: NA; j_call: TRBJ2-7; cdr3_length: 16; v_call: TRBV6-5; cdr3_aa: CASSYFGPGISYEQYF; cdr3_nt: TGTGCCAGCAGTTACTTCGGACCAGGGATTTCCTACGAGCAGTACTTC
clone_size: NA; d_call: TRBD1; j_call: TRBJ1-5; cdr3_length: 14; v_call: TRBV7-2; cdr3_aa: CASSPDRDVQPQHF; cdr3_nt: TGTGCCAGCAGCCCGGACAGGGATGTTCAGCCCCAGCATTTT
clone_size: few; d_call: NA; j_call: TRBJ2-5; cdr3_length: 13; v_call: TRBV27; cdr3_aa: CASSRAAQETQYF; cdr3_nt: TGTGCCAGCAGTCGGGCGGCCCAAGAGACCCAGTACTTC
clone_size: NA; d_call: NA; j_call: TRBJ1-1; cdr3_length: 14; v_call: TRBV29-1; cdr3_aa: CSVEVGTDNTEAFF; cdr3_nt: TGCAGCGTTGAAGTCGGGACGGATAACACTGAAGCTTTCTTT
clone_size: NA; d_call: TRBD1; j_call: TRBJ1-4; cdr3_length: 14; v_call: TRBV5-1; cdr3_aa: CASSVGQGEEKLFF; cdr3_nt: TGCGCCAGCAGCGTCGGACAGGGGGAGGAAAAACTGTTTTTT
clone_size: NA; d_call: NA; j_call: TRBJ1-1; cdr3_length: 14; v_call: TRBV6-6; cdr3_aa: CASSYTLWDTEAFF; cdr3_nt: TGTGCCAGCAGTTACACGCTTTGGGACACTGAAGCTTTCTTT
clone_size: NA; d_call: NA; j_call: TRBJ2-5; cdr3_length: 10; v_call: TRBV20-1; cdr3_aa: CSVAEETQYF; cdr3_nt: TGCAGTGTGGCAGAAGAGACCCAGTACTTC
clone_size: few; d_call: NA; j_call: TRBJ2-2; cdr3_length: 13; v_call: TRBV5-5; cdr3_aa: CASRREAAGELFF; cdr3_nt: TGTGCCAGCAGAAGGGAGGCGGCCGGGGAGCTGTTTTTT
clone_size: NA; d_call: TRBD2; j_call: TRBJ2-7; cdr3_length: 13; v_call: TRBV6-5; cdr3_aa: CASSLSGTYEQYF; cdr3_nt: TGTGCCAGCAGCCTAAGCGGGACCTACGAGCAGTACTTC
clone_size: few; d_call: NA; j_call: TRBJ1-5; cdr3_length: 16; v_call: TRBV4-2; cdr3_aa: CASSQDFDRTNQPQHF; cdr3_nt: TGTGCCAGCAGCCAAGATTTTGACAGAACCAATCAGCCCCAGCATTTT
clone_size: few; d_call: TRBD1; j_call: TRBJ1-2; cdr3_length: 13; v_call: TRBV2; cdr3_aa: CASNRGLDYGYTF; cdr3_nt: TGTGCCAGCAATAGGGGGCTAGACTATGGCTACACCTTC
clone_size: NA; d_call: NA; j_call: TRBJ2-3; cdr3_length: 11; v_call: TRBV9; cdr3_aa: CASSQDNTQYF; cdr3_nt: TGTGCCAGCAGCCAGGATAATACGCAGTATTTT
clone_size: few; d_call: NA; j_call: TRBJ1-2; cdr3_length: 13; v_call: TRBV14; cdr3_aa: CASSQDPAGSNTF; cdr3_nt: TGTGCCAGCAGCCAAGACCCGGCGGGTAGTAACACCTTC
clone_size: few; d_call: TRBD1; j_call: TRBJ2-7; cdr3_length: 12; v_call: TRBV29-1; cdr3_aa: CSVGQGVYEQYF; cdr3_nt: TGCAGCGTTGGACAGGGCGTCTACGAGCAGTACTTC
clone_size: NA; d_call: TRBD1; j_call: TRBJ2-7; cdr3_length: 15; v_call: TRBV4-3; cdr3_aa: CASSQDWGQGYEQYF; cdr3_nt: TGCGCCAGCAGCCAAGATTGGGGACAGGGGTACGAGCAGTACTTC
clone_size: NA; d_call: NA; j_call: TRBJ2-2; cdr3_length: 17; v_call: TRBV9; cdr3_aa: CASSVATGRGYTGELFF; cdr3_nt: TGTGCCAGCAGCGTAGCTACGGGCAGGGGTTACACCGGGGAGCTGTTTTTT
clone_size: NA; d_call: NA; j_call: TRBJ1-5; cdr3_length: 15; v_call: TRBV4-3; cdr3_aa: CASSQNRENNQPQHF; cdr3_nt: TGCGCCAGCAGCCAAAACCGGGAGAACAATCAGCCCCAGCATTTT
clone_size: NA; d_call: TRBD1; j_call: TRBJ2-5; cdr3_length: 17; v_call: TRBV30; cdr3_aa: CAWSVTLITTGEETQYF; cdr3_nt: TGTGCCTGGAGTGTAACCTTGATAACGACAGGGGAAGAGACCCAGTACTTC
clone_size: few; d_call: NA; j_call: TRBJ2-1; cdr3_length: 14; v_call: TRBV4-2; cdr3_aa: CASSQEGSNNEQFF; cdr3_nt: TGTGCCAGCAGCCAAGAGGGCTCAAACAATGAGCAGTTCTTC
clone_size: many; d_call: NA; j_call: TRBJ1-1; cdr3_length: 12; v_call: TRBV5-1; cdr3_aa: CASSLGWTEAFF; cdr3_nt: TGCGCCAGCAGCTTGGGATGGACTGAAGCTTTCTTT
clone_size: NA; d_call: NA; j_call: TRBJ2-7; cdr3_length: 13; v_call: TRBV28; cdr3_aa: CATSPGGTYEQYF; cdr3_nt: TGTGCCACCTCGCCTGGCGGGACGTACGAGCAGTACTTC
clone_size: NA; d_call: TRBD1; j_call: TRBJ2-7; cdr3_length: 11; v_call: TRBV29-1; cdr3_aa: CSVQTGIEQYF; cdr3_nt: TGCAGCGTCCAGACAGGGATCGAGCAGTACTTC
clone_size: NA; d_call: NA; j_call: TRBJ2-5; cdr3_length: 13; v_call: TRBV10-3; cdr3_aa: CAISTEFQETQYF; cdr3_nt: TGTGCCATCAGTACAGAGTTCCAAGAGACCCAGTACTTC
clone_size: NA; d_call: TRBD1; j_call: TRBJ2-2; cdr3_length: 16; v_call: TRBV5-1; cdr3_aa: CASSRTGQGGAGELFF; cdr3_nt: TGCGCCAGCAGCCGCACGGGACAGGGCGGGGCCGGGGAGCTGTTTTTT
clone_size: once; d_call: NA; j_call: TRBJ1-1; cdr3_length: 15; v_call: TRBV15; cdr3_aa: CATSRDPYSNTEAFF; cdr3_nt: TGTGCCACCAGCAGAGATCCTTATTCGAACACTGAAGCTTTCTTT
clone_size: NA; d_call: TRBD2; j_call: TRBJ2-1; cdr3_length: 16; v_call: TRBV11-2; cdr3_aa: CASSSERGGHNNEQFF; cdr3_nt: TGTGCCAGCAGCTCAGAGCGGGGGGGCCACAACAATGAGCAGTTCTTC
clone_size: few; d_call: NA; j_call: TRBJ2-3; cdr3_length: 14; v_call: TRBV29-1; cdr3_aa: CSVTPPISTDTQYF; cdr3_nt: TGCAGCGTTACCCCCCCAATATCCACAGATACGCAGTATTTT
clone_size: NA; d_call: NA; j_call: TRBJ1-3; cdr3_length: 10; v_call: TRBV25-1; cdr3_aa: CASSGNTIYF; cdr3_nt: TGTGCCAGCAGTGGAAACACCATATATTTT
clone_size: few; d_call: TRBD1; j_call: TRBJ2-7; cdr3_length: 11; v_call: TRBV20-1; cdr3_aa: CSARGDSEQYF; cdr3_nt: TGCAGTGCTAGAGGGGACAGCGAGCAGTACTTC
clone_size: NA; d_call: TRBD1; j_call: TRBJ2-7; cdr3_length: 14; v_call: TRBV18; cdr3_aa: CASSRDRVGYEQYF; cdr3_nt: TGTGCCAGCTCACGAGACAGGGTAGGATACGAGCAGTACTTC
clone_size: once; d_call: NA; j_call: TRBJ1-1; cdr3_length: 12; v_call: TRBV4-2; cdr3_aa: CASRKTNTEAFF; cdr3_nt: TGTGCCAGCAGAAAGACCAACACTGAAGCTTTCTTT
clone_size: NA; d_call: NA; j_call: TRBJ1-3; cdr3_length: 15; v_call: TRBV30; cdr3_aa: CAWSHSSGAGNTIYF; cdr3_nt: TGTGCCTGGAGCCACAGCTCAGGGGCTGGAAACACCATATATTTT
clone_size: few; d_call: NA; j_call: TRBJ1-5; cdr3_length: 17; v_call: TRBV18; cdr3_aa: CASSPTVWRNRNQPQHF; cdr3_nt: TGTGCCAGCTCACCAACCGTTTGGAGGAACCGAAATCAGCCCCAGCATTTT
clone_size: NA; d_call: TRBD2; j_call: TRBJ2-4; cdr3_length: 15; v_call: TRBV5-1; cdr3_aa: CASSPDLAGEGIQYF; cdr3_nt: TGCGCCAGCAGCCCCGACTTAGCGGGAGAGGGCATTCAGTACTTC
clone_size: NA; d_call: TRBD2; j_call: TRBJ2-3; cdr3_length: 17; v_call: TRBV25-1; cdr3_aa: CASSPLAGRGGTDTQYF; cdr3_nt: TGTGCCAGCAGTCCTCTAGCGGGCAGGGGTGGCACAGATACGCAGTATTTT
clone_size: few; d_call: NA; j_call: TRBJ2-5; cdr3_length: 13; v_call: TRBV2; cdr3_aa: CASSSRERETQYF; cdr3_nt: TGTGCCAGCAGCAGCAGGGAAAGAGAGACCCAGTACTTC
clone_size: NA; d_call: NA; j_call: TRBJ2-7; cdr3_length: 12; v_call: TRBV2; cdr3_aa: CASSELSYEQYF; cdr3_nt: TGTGCCAGCAGTGAGCTGTCCTACGAGCAGTACTTC
clone_size: NA; d_call: TRBD1; j_call: TRBJ1-1; cdr3_length: 14; v_call: TRBV5-1; cdr3_aa: CASSFGTELTEAFF; cdr3_nt: TGCGCCAGCAGCTTCGGGACAGAACTCACTGAAGCTTTCTTT
clone_size: NA; d_call: NA; j_call: TRBJ2-1; cdr3_length: 13; v_call: TRBV5-6; cdr3_aa: CASSFRGAGEQFF; cdr3_nt: TGTGCCAGCAGCTTCAGGGGAGCGGGTGAGCAGTTCTTC
clone_size: few; d_call: NA; j_call: TRBJ1-5; cdr3_length: 13; v_call: TRBV25-1; cdr3_aa: CASQGQGNQPQHF; cdr3_nt: TGTGCCAGCCAGGGGCAGGGCAATCAGCCCCAGCATTTT
clone_size: few; d_call: NA; j_call: TRBJ2-1; cdr3_length: 13; v_call: TRBV10-3; cdr3_aa: CAISESPNNEQFF; cdr3_nt: TGTGCCATCAGTGAGAGCCCGAACAATGAGCAGTTCTTC
clone_size: few; d_call: NA; j_call: TRBJ2-3; cdr3_length: 14; v_call: TRBV4-1; cdr3_aa: CASSQGQHTDTQYF; cdr3_nt: TGCGCCAGCAGCCAAGGGCAGCACACAGATACGCAGTATTTT
clone_size: NA; d_call: TRBD1; j_call: TRBJ1-1; cdr3_length: 15; v_call: TRBV19; cdr3_aa: CASSIGRGRATEAFF; cdr3_nt: TGTGCCAGTAGTATCGGAAGGGGGCGCGCCACTGAAGCTTTCTTT